This T cell receptor (beta chain) came from a study of T cell changes during pregnancy in multiple sclerosis. The CDR3 has 12 residues. The germline V and J ends were trimmed by 7 bases and 5 bases, with 14 bases remaining between them. Germline-derived CDR1 and CDR2 are SQVTM and ANQGSEA. TCRdb's copy holds only in-frame clones and misses some; the assay was immunoSEQ multiplex PCR. The sample includes tens of thousands of clones, around 92% seen only once; the top ten take about 0.21%. V is TRBV29-1 and J is TRBJ1-1; possibly TRBD1 for D (6 bases). This receptor was obtained from a female donor with multiple sclerosis, enrolled in a pregnancy study. The source was CD4+ T cells from peripheral blood mononuclear cells, collected in the second trimester of pregnancy. CDR3 sequence reads: CSGGRGETEAFF. CDR3 DNA: TGCAGCGGTGGGAGGGGGGAGACTGAAGCTTTCTTT.